This TCR beta chain is drawn from a study of cytomegalovirus exposure and HLA in healthy donors. Regarding this clone: The antigen remains undetermined.

Researchers ran the PCR with 60 Vbeta and 13 Jbeta primers. Data came from immunoSEQ multiplex PCR; TCRdb stores just in-frame clones and leaves some out. The table has around 130,000 clones, roughly 80% seen once. The trim removed 5 bases at V and 8 bases at J, leaving 5 bases unmatched. The germline CDR1 and CDR2 sequences are LNHDA and SQIVND (reference sequence). The CDR3 is 13 residues long. Study-wide results and limits: In an earlier analysis, about 87% or about 30%: the productive usage of most TCR beta V segments. Later on, analysis showed that most CMV-associated TCR beta chains appeared to be HLA-restricted. A likely sequencing artifact accounted for one observed cluster of highly shared sequence variants. Association of a missense DCLRE1C variant with TCR beta V- and J-gene trimming was reported in a later analysis.

Material: PBMCs. V usage is TRBV19 and J usage is TRBJ2-1, with 8 bases that match TRBD1. The source is a man aged 40-50 years in good health and CMV-seronegative. This CDR3 reads CASSGDRGHEQFF. CDR3 nucleotide sequence: TGTGCCAGTAGTGGTGACAGGGGCCATGAGCAGTTCTTC.